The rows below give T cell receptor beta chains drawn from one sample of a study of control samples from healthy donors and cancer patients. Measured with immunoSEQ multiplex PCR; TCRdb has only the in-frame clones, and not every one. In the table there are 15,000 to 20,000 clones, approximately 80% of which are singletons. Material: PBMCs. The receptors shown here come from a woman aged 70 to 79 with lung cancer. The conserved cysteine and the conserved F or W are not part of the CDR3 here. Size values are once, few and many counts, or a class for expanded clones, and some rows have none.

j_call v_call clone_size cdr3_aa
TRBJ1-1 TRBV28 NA ASSPPAGPNTEAF
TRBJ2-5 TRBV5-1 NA ASSMGDSETQY
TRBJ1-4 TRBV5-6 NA ASTNLGGKLF
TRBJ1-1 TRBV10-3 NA AISESTGQGVNTEAF
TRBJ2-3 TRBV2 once ASRVTDTQY
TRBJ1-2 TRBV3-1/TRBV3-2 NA ASSQGEGKGYT
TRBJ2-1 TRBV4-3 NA ASSQDIRDRVVEQF
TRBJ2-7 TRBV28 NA ASTDRGRESYEQY
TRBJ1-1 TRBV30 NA AWRRERAVLSEAF
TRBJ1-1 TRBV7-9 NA ASSSSTGNVNTEAF
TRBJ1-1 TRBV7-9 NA ASSPRGQLNTEAF
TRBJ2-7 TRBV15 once ATSRDLGVSYEQY
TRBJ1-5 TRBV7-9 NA ASSLGDQPQH
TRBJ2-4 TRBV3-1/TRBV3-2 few ASSSPGDRAMNIQY
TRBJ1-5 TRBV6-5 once ASSSIQGQPQH
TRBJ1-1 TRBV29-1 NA SGTANTEAF
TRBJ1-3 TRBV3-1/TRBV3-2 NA ASSPPATDWGGNTIY
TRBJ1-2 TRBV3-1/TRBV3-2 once ASREQGNYGYT
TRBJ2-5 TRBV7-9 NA ASHSIQETQY
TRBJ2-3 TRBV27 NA ASSLDRAGGAGTDTQY
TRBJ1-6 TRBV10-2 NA ASSESITGTNSPLH
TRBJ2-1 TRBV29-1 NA SVGRDYSYNEQF
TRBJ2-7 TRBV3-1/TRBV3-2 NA ASSQDSGRAYEQY
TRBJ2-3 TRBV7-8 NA ASSRSATSTDTQY
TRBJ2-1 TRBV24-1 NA ATSGFYTGGLNEQF
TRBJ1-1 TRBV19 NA ASSPLGARDTEAF
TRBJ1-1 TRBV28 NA ASRTLLNTEAF